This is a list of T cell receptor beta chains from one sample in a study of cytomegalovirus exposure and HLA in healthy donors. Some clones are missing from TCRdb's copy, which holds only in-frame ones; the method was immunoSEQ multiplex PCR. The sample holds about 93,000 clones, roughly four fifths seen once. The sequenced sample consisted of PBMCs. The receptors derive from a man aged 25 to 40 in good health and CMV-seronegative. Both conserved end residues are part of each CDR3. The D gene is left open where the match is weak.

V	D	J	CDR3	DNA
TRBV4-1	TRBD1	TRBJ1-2	CASSGTENYGYTF	TGCGCCAGCAGCGGGACAGAAAACTATGGCTACACCTTC
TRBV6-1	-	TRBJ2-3	CASSDRGASTDTQYF	TGTGCCAGCAGTGATCGCGGGGCTAGCACAGATACGCAGTATTTT
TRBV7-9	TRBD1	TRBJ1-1	CASSLGHGTGGSDTEAFF	TGTGCCAGCAGCTTAGGGCACGGGACAGGGGGCTCTGACACTGAAGCTTTCTTT
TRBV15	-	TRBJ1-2	CATSRDPRAAGGYTF	TGTGCCACCAGCAGAGACCCTCGCGCGGCCGGAGGCTACACCTTC
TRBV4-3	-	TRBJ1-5	CASSHTPGPNQPQHF	TGCGCCAGCAGCCATACTCCAGGGCCCAATCAGCCCCAGCATTTT
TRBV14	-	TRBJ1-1	CASSPATVEAFF	TGTGCCAGCAGCCCAGCGACAGTTGAAGCTTTCTTT
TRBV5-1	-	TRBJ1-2	CASSLDAEYGYTF	TGCGCCAGCAGCTTGGATGCGGAATATGGCTACACCTTC
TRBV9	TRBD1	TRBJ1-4	CASSVTGYNEKLFF	TGTGCCAGCAGCGTGACAGGGTATAATGAAAAACTGTTTTTT
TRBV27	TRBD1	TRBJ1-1	CASSLSQGASTEAFF	TGTGCCAGCAGTTTATCGCAGGGGGCGAGTACTGAAGCTTTCTTT
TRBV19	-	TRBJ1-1	CASSLDSLNTEAFF	TGTGCCAGTAGTTTAGACAGTCTGAACACTGAAGCTTTCTTT
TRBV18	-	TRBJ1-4	CASSPLARGWEKLFF	TGTGCCAGCTCACCACTGGCCCGGGGATGGGAAAAACTGTTTTTT
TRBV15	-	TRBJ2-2	CATSRDLATGELFF	TGTGCCACCAGCAGAGATTTGGCCACCGGGGAGCTGTTTTTT
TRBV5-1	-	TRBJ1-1	CASSLAPDRNTEAFF	TGCGCCAGCAGCTTGGCCCCCGACAGGAACACTGAAGCTTTCTTT
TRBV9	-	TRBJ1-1	CASSVAGSGMNTEAFF	TGTGCCAGCAGCGTAGCAGGGTCAGGAATGAACACTGAAGCTTTCTTT
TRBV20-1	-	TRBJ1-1	CSASLAFF	TGCAGTGCTAGTCTGGCTTTCTTT
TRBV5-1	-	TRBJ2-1	CASSYSGFYNEQFF	TGCGCCAGCAGCTATAGCGGTTTTTACAATGAGCAGTTCTTC
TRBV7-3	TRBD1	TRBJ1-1	CASSLGQKVGDTEAFF	TGTGCCAGCAGCTTGGGACAGAAGGTTGGCGACACTGAAGCTTTCTTT
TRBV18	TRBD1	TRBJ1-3	CVSSPGGSSGNTIYF	TGTGTCAGCTCACCAGGGGGGAGCTCTGGAAACACCATATATTTT
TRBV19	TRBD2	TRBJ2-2	CASRTSGGIGELFF	TGTGCCAGTAGGACTAGCGGGGGGATCGGGGAGCTGTTTTTT
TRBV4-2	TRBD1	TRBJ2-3	CASSQVSGGLTDTQYF	TGTGCCAGCAGCCAAGTCTCAGGGGGCCTCACAGATACGCAGTATTTT
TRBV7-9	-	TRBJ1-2	CASTPDGYTF	TGTGCCAGCACCCCGGATGGCTACACCTTC
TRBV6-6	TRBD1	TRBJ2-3	CASSSADRAGTDTQYF	TGTGCCAGCAGTTCCGCAGACAGGGCCGGCACAGATACGCAGTATTTT
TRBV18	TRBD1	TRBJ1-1	CASSSTGTGRRVNTEAFF	TGTGCCAGCTCATCGACCGGGACAGGGCGGAGGGTGAACACTGAAGCTTTCTTT
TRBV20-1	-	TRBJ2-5	CSGPYQETQYF	TGCAGTGGTCCATACCAAGAGACCCAGTACTTC
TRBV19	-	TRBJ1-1	CASNVRVDTEAFF	TGTGCCAGTAATGTCAGGGTGGACACTGAAGCTTTCTTT
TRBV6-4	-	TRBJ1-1	CASSPSGTPNTEAFF	TGTGCCAGCAGCCCCTCCGGGACACCGAACACTGAAGCTTTCTTT
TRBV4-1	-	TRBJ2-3	CASSQASQGTDTQYF	TGCGCCAGCAGCCAAGCGTCCCAGGGGACAGATACGCAGTATTTT
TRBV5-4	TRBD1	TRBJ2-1	CASSRGQGKSYNEQFF	TGTGCCAGCAGCCGAGGACAGGGTAAATCCTACAATGAGCAGTTCTTC
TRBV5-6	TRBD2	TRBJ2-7	CASSSWGLAGAGEQYF	TGTGCCAGCAGCTCCTGGGGACTAGCGGGGGCGGGCGAGCAGTACTTC
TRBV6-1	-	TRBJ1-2	CASSEGGGGYTF	TGTGCCAGCAGTGAAGGGGGGGGCGGCTACACCTTC
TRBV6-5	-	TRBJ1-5	CASADRGGNQPQHF	TGTGCCAGCGCGGACAGAGGAGGCAATCAGCCCCAGCATTTT
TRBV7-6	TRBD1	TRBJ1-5	CASSQGDSQPQHF	TGTGCCAGCAGCCAGGGGGACAGTCAGCCCCAGCATTTT